The sequence of this T cell receptor beta chain was determined in a study of cytomegalovirus exposure and HLA in healthy donors. PCR was performed using 60 Vbeta and 13 Jbeta primers. Generated by immunoSEQ multiplex PCR, the TCRdb table keeps only in-frame clones and is missing some. This table holds under 95,000 clones, roughly 80% found once. This clone was seen more than once but under ten times. Germline V lookup: CDR1 MNHEY, CDR2 SMNVEV (reference sequence). The CDR3 has 13 amino acids. V lost 3 bases to trimming and J lost 4 bases, with 9 bases between them. The rearrangement joins TRBV27 to TRBJ1-2, with D hard to call. Sequenced material: PBMCs. The sequence was collected from a boy aged 5-17 years in good health and CMV-seronegative. CDR3 amino acids: CASSLLQVYGYTF. The CDR3 bases are TGTGCCAGCAGTTTGCTTCAGGTCTATGGCTACACCTTC.